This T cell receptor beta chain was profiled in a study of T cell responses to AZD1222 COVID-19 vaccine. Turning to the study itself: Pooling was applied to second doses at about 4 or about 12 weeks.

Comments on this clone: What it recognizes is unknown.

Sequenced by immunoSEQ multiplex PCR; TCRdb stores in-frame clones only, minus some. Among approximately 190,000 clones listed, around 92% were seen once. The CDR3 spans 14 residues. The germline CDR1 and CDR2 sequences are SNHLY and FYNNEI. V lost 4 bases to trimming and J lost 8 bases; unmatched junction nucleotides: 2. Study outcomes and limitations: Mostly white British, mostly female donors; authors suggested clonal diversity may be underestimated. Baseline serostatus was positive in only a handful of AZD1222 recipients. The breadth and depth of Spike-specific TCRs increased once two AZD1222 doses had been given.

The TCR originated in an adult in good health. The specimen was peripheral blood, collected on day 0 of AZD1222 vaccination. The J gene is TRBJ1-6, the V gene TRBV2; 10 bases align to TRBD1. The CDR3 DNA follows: TGTGCCAGCAGTGGGACAGGGGGAGATTCACCCCTCCACTTT. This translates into CASSGTGGDSPLHF.